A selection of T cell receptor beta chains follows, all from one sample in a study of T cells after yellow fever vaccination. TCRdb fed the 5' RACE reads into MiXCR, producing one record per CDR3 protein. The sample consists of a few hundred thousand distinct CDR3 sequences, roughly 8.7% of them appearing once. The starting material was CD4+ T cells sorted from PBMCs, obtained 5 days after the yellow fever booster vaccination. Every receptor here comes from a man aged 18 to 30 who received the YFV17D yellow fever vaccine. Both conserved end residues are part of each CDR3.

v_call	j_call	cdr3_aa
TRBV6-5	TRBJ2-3	CASRTREGDTQYF
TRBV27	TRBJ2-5	CASGGWGAGAQYF
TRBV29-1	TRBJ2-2	CSVGGLAGNTGELFF
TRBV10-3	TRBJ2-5	CARTGADQYF
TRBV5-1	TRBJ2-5	CASSPRGGGAETQYF
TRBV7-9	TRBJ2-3	CASSLGRTAASGKLYRDTQYF
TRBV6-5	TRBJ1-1	CASSYSIPVFSEAFF
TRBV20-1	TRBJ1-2	CSASEQGVNYGYTF
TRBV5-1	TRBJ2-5	CASSLSGQARGYQETQYF
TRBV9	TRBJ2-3	CASSVDGDTQYF
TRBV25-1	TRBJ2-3	CASSDNHGPTDTQYF
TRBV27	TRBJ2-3	CASSTRLAPNTQYF
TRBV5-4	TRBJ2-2	CASSSVANTGELFF
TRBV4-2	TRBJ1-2	CASSQDPGRGYTF
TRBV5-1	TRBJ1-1	CASSLGAPNTEAFF
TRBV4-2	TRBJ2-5	CASSQDSRETQYF
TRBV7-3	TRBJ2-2	CASSFLDTGELFF
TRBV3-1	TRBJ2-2	CASSQTSAGELFF
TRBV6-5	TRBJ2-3	CASSYSWDRGLTDTQYF
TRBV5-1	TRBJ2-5	CASSLSGAKETQYF
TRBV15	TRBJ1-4	CATSRDRAYNEKLFF
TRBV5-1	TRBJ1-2	CASSSGQGNNYGYTF
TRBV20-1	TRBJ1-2	CSALDRTNYGYTF
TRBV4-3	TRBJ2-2	CASSRGGTNTGELFF
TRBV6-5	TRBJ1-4	CASSYQQGGNEKLFF
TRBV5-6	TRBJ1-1	CASSWVVSDTEAFF
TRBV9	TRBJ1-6	CASSSSWGSPLHF
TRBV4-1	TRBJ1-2	CASSQDGTGGVGYTF
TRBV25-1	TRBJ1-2	CASSARRTGVGYGYTF
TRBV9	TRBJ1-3	CASSVTGGYSGNTIYF
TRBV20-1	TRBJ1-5	CSARDGRVNRRNQPQHF
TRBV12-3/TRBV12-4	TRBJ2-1	CASSLRQGLNNEQFF
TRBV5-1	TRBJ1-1	CASSLNGGDTEAFF
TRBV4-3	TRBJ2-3	CASSQDRPGRGNTQYF
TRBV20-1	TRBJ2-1	CSASVGGLSFDEQFF
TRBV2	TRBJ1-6	CASIRDRDGPPLHF
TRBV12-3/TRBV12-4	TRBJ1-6	CASSRRGNSPLHF
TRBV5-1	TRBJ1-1	CASSWRGGRGDEAFF
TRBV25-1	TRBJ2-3	CASSPQRGGYTQYF
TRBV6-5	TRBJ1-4	CASSRFPFRVNEKLFF
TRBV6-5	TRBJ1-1	CASSIFDRENTEAFF
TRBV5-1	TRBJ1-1	CASSSGTDINTEAFF
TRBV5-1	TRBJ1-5	CASSLGGGPNQPQHF
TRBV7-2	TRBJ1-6	CASSPGGTAIFRAPLHF
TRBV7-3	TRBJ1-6	CASSKEGGPNSPLHF
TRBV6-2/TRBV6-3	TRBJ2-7	CASSPLWGPSSYEQYF
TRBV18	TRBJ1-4	CASSSTGAFNEKLFF
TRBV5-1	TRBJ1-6	CASSLSPRERHSPLHF
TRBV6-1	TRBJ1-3	CASSPLQGSSGNTIYF
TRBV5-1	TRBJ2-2	CASSSSTTNTGELFF
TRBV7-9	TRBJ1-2	CASSLRGQGGYTF
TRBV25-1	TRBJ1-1	CASSEPGQGGNTEAFF
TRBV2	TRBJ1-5	CASSGAPGGNQPQHF
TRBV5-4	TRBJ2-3	CASAPSSGADTQYF
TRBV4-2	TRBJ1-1	CASSQDWAAEAFF
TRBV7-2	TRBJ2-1	CASSLGAQSYNEQFF
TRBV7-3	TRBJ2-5	CASRSTSGETQYF
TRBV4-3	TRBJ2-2	CASSQDYLVGTGELFF
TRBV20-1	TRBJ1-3	CSARELRGSSSGNTIYF